In its sample, the clone carrying this T cell receptor beta chain is medium-sized (0.01 to 0.1%). The CDR3 contains 15 residues. Germline V lookup: CDR1 DFQATT, CDR2 SNEGSKA (reference sequence). V dropped 0 bases and J dropped 5; count of bases not matched to a gene: 9. These data belong to a study of spatial heterogeneity in lung cancer. Study information: Each time, sequencing found more beta-chain sequences than alpha-chain sequences. In raw reads, more than nine appearances on average were recorded for each unique TCR and UMI combination.

The time point was: sample taken at primary tumor resection. The authors sequenced whole RNA from tumor, nontumor lung or frozen PBMC without sorting. In the library, each TCR cDNA molecule bore its own unique molecular identifier. TCRdb re-derived calls from the 5' RACE reads in MiXCR, one entry per CDR3 protein. The data contain about 7,900 distinct CDR3 sequences, 3.5% to 5.5% of them seen just once; the ten biggest clones take up around 28%. The chain joins TRBV20-1 to TRBJ1-2, with 7 bases matching TRBD1. This clonotype was obtained from a male donor with early-stage non-small cell lung cancer. The starting material was PBMCs, obtained at surgery. CDR3 loop: CSARDRTGAWYGYTF. DNA for the CDR3: TGCAGTGCTAGAGATAGAACAGGGGCTTGGTATGGCTACACCTTC.